This TCR beta chain was identified in a study of T cells in women clearing cervical HPV infection. Study at large: Cases were women with histologically confirmed HPV16-related CIN3 or worse, including a couple of invasive cancers. Whole-study results and caveats: It is unknown whether associations predate infection; no effector/memory or HPV-specific sorting. T-cell numbers per sample were unknown and may explain richness differences.

Note on this clone: The antigen remains unidentified. The read gets to within 3 residues of the CDR3 end, and the germline J gene fills in the rest.

The CDR3 extends over 16 amino acids. Per the germline V gene, CDR1 is KGHSH and CDR2 is LQKENI. immunoSEQ multiplex PCR used an average of around 1,200 ng genomic DNA. TCRdb's copy holds only in-frame clones and misses some; the assay was immunoSEQ multiplex PCR. The specimen's table records about 31,000 clones. The sequence was obtained from a woman aged 18 to 69 with a cervical HPV16 infection that either progressed to CIN3+ or cleared (not recorded which). The rearrangement joins TRBV18 to TRBJ2-2; the D gene is possibly TRBD2 (6 bases). The material sequenced was blood buffy coat. Incomplete CDR3 DNA: TGTGCCAGCTCACTACCCCCGGGACGGACTAATTCACCG. Protein: CASSLPPGRTNSP. Given in full, the CDR3 is CASSLPPGRTNSPLFF.